This TCR beta chain stems from a study of blood T cell repertoires in COVID-19. At the level of the study: Acute and convalescent COVID-19 specimens originated in the United States, Italy and Spain. Sample material is recorded as cDNA or gDNA derived from T cells, B-cell-depleted T cells, or PBMCs.

Seattle's cohort entered during active infection and was followed longitudinally. Clones were sequenced by immunoSEQ multiplex PCR, and TCRdb holds only the in-frame ones, with some missing. The table includes about 300,000 clones, roughly 83% detected once. CDR1 is SGHVS, CDR2 FNYEAQ, per germline. Germline trimming cut 4 bases from V and 1 base from J; bases unmatched to any gene: 7. The CDR3 is 16 amino acids. The sequenced sample consisted of peripheral blood. The chain recombines TRBV7-6 with TRBJ1-1; 9 nucleotides line up with TRBD1. The TCR was taken from a human donor with COVID-19, enrolled during active disease. The donor label of this sample is uncertain. The CDR3 DNA is TGTGCCAGCAGCTCGGACAGGGGCCAAACGAACACTGAAGCTTTCTTT. This codes for CASSSDRGQTNTEAFF.